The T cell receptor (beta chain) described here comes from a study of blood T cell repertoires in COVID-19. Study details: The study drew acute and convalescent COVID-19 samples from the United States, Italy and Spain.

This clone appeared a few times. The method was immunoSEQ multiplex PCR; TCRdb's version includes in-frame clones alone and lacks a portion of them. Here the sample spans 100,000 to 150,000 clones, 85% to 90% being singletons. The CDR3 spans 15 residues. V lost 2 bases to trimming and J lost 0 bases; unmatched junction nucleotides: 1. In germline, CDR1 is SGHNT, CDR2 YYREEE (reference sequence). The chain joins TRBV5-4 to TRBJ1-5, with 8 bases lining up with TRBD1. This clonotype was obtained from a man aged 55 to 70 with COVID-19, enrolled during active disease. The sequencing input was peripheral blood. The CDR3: CASSLDRGSNQPQHF. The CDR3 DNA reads TGTGCCAGCAGCTTAGACAGGGGTAGCAATCAGCCCCAGCATTTT.